This T cell receptor (beta chain) was captured in a study of blood T cells in healthy people across ages. It was with a sample-barcoded 5' primer and a J-beta primer mix that a second PCR of roughly 7 to 11 cycles was run. One entry per CDR3 protein results from TCRdb running MiXCR on the 5' RACE reads. The sample lists around 1,000,000 distinct CDR3 sequences, under 30% seen once, with around 0.75% in the top ten. The CDR3 loop spans 13 amino acids. Germline V CDR1 and CDR2: DFQATT, SNEGSKA (reference sequence). V lost 1 base and J 5 bases, leaving 12 bases between the germline ends. This same sample was also taken into another study, of T cells of mothers and their children. Per that paper: All RNA that had been extracted was used for cDNA synthesis at approximately 1.5 ug per 15 ul. Each child gave 2.5 million to 3.5 million TCR beta CDR3 reads (each mother, over 9 million). Mother-child pairs who were related displayed a slightly higher overlap than unrelated pairs, a difference that was non-significant.

The V and J genes are TRBV20-1 and TRBJ2-7; D is uncertain. The receptor was isolated from a girl aged 2-10 years in good health. Sequenced sample: blood. The CDR3 protein is CSARVETRDEQYF. Here the CDR3 DNA reads TGCAGTGCTAGAGTAGAAACAAGAGACGAGCAGTACTTC.